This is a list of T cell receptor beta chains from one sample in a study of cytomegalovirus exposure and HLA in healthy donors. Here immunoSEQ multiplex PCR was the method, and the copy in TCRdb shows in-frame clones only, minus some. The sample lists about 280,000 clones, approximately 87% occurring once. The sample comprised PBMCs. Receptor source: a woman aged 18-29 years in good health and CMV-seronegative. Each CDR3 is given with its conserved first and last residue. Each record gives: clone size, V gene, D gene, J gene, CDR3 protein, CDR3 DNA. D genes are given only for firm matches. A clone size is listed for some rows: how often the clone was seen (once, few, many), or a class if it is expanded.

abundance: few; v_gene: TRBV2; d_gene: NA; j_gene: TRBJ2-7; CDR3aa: CASSDDRTGSYEQYF; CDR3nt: TGTGCCAGCAGTGATGACAGGACCGGCTCCTACGAGCAGTACTTC
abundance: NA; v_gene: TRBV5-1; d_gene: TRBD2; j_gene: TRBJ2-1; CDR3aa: CASSPGTSGGLYNEQFF; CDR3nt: TGCGCCAGCAGCCCTGGGACTAGCGGAGGCCTTTACAATGAGCAGTTCTTC
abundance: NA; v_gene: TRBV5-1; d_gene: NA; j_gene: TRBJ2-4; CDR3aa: CASSLAGETPQYF; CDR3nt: TGCGCCAGCAGCTTGGCCGGGGAAACCCCCCAGTACTTC
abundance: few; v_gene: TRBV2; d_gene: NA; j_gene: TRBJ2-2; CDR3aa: CASSHRAASGELFF; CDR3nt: TGTGCCAGCAGCCACAGGGCCGCCTCCGGGGAGCTGTTTTTT
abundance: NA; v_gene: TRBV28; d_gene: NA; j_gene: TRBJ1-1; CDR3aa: CASTPGNTEAFF; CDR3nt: TGTGCCAGCACCCCAGGGAACACTGAAGCTTTCTTT
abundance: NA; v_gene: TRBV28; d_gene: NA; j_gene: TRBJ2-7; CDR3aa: CATQHGSSYEQYF; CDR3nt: TGTGCCACCCAACACGGGAGCTCCTACGAGCAGTACTTC
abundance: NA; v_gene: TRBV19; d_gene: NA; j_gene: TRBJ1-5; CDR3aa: CASSMQINQPQHF; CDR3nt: TGTGCCAGTAGTATGCAGATTAATCAGCCCCAGCATTTT
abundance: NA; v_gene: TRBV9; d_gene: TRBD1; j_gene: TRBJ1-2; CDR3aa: CASSAGQGANYGYTF; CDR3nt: TGTGCCAGCAGCGCAGGACAGGGAGCTAACTATGGCTACACCTTC
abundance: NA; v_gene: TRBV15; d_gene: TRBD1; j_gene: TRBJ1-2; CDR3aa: CATSRGDSDRGYGYTF; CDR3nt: TGTGCCACCAGCAGGGGAGATTCAGACAGGGGCTATGGCTACACCTTC
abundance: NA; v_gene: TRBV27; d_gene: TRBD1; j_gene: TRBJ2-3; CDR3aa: CASTLTGANTDTQYF; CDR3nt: TGTGCCAGCACCCTGACAGGGGCTAACACAGATACGCAGTATTTT
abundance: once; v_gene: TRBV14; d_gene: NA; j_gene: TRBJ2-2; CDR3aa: CASTLQDGELFF; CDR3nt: TGTGCCAGCACGTTGCAGGACGGGGAGCTGTTTTTT
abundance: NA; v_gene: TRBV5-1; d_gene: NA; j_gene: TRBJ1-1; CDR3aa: CASSRETGNTEAFF; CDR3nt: TGCGCCAGCAGCCGCGAGACAGGGAACACTGAAGCTTTCTTT
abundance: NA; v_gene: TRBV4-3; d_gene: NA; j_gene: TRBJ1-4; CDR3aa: CAGGLSEKLFF; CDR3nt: TGCGCTGGGGGCCTATCTGAAAAACTGTTTTTT
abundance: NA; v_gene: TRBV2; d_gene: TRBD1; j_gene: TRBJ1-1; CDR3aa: CAREGQGAFRTEAFF; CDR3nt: TGTGCCCGCGAAGGACAGGGGGCTTTTAGAACTGAAGCTTTCTTT
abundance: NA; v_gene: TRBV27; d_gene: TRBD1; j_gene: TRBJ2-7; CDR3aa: CASSSPGQGSYEQYF; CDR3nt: TGTGCCAGCAGTTCCCCAGGACAGGGGTCCTACGAGCAGTACTTC
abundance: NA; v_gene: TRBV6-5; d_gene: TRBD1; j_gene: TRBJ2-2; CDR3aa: CASSYSGTGVSGELFF; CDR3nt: TGTGCCAGCAGTTACTCCGGGACAGGGGTGTCCGGGGAGCTGTTTTTT
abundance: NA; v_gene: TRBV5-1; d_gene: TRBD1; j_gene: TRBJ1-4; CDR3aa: CASRSGQAVEKLFF; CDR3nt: TGCGCCAGCAGGTCGGGACAGGCCGTTGAAAAACTGTTTTTT
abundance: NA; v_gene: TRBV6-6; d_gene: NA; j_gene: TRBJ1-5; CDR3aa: CAVAEGPSPQPQHF; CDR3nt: TGTGCCGTAGCGGAGGGGCCCAGCCCACAGCCCCAGCATTTT
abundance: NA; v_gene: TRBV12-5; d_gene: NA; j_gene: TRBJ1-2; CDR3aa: CASGRANTF; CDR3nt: TGTGCTAGTGGCCGAGCTAACACCTTC
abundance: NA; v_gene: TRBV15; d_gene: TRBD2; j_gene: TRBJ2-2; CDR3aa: CAISSGRAGELFF; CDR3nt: TGTGCCATCTCTAGCGGGAGGGCCGGGGAGCTGTTTTTT
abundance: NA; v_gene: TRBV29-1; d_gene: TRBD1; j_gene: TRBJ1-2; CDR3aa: CSVEGTWTGLGYGYTF; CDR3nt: TGCAGCGTTGAAGGGACCTGGACAGGGCTGGGCTATGGCTACACCTTC
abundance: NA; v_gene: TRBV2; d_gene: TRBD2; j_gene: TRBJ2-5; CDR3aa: CASSAGREETQYF; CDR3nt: TGTGCCAGCAGTGCCGGGAGGGAAGAGACCCAGTACTTC
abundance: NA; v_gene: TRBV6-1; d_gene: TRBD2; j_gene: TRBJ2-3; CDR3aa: CASSDSSGRHTDTQYF; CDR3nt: TGTGCCAGCAGTGATTCTAGCGGACGACACACAGATACGCAGTATTTT
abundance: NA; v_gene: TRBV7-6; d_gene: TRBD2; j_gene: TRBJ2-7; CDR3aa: CASSLASTSGRAYEQYF; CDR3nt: TGTGCCAGCAGCTTAGCGTCTACGAGCGGGAGGGCCTACGAGCAGTACTTC
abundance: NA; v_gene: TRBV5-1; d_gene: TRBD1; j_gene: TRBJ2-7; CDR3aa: CASSLTRGQREQYF; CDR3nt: TGCGCCAGCAGCTTAACCAGGGGGCAGCGGGAGCAGTACTTC
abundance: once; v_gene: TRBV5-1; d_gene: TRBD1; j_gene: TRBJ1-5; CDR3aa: CASSLRDRGGNQPQHF; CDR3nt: TGCGCCAGCAGCCTCAGGGACAGGGGAGGCAATCAGCCCCAGCATTTT
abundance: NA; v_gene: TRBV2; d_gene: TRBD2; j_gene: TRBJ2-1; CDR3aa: CASKADSGRDYNEQFF; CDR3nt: TGTGCCAGCAAGGCGGATAGCGGGAGGGATTACAATGAGCAGTTCTTC
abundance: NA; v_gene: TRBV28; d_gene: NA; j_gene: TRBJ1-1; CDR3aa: CASSLGTETRGAFF; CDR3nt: TGTGCCAGCAGTTTAGGGACTGAAACAAGGGGAGCTTTCTTT
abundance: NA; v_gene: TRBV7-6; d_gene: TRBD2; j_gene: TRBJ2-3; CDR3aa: CASSPVTSGTSTDTQYF; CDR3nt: TGTGCCAGCAGCCCAGTCACTAGCGGTACTAGCACAGATACGCAGTATTTT
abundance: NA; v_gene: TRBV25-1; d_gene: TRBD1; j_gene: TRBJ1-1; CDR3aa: CASMGTGMNTEAFF; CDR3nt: TGTGCCAGCATGGGGACAGGGATGAACACTGAAGCTTTCTTT
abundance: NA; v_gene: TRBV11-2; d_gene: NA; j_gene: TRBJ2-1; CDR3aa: CASSLGSLIRYNEQFF; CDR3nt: TGTGCCAGCAGCTTAGGATCTCTAATACGGTACAATGAGCAGTTCTTC
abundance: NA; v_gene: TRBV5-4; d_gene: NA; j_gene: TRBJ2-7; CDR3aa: CASSPRTRTYEQYF; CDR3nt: TGTGCCAGCAGCCCCCGCACGAGGACCTACGAGCAGTACTTC
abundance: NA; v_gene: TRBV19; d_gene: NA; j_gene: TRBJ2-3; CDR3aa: CASRRTNPRGDTQYF; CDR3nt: TGTGCCAGTAGGAGGACAAACCCTCGAGGAGATACGCAGTATTTT
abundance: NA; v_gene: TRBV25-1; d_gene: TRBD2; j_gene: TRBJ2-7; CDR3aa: CASSEPGLAEGGIYEQYF; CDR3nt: TGTGCCAGCAGTGAACCGGGACTAGCGGAAGGGGGGATATACGAGCAGTACTTC
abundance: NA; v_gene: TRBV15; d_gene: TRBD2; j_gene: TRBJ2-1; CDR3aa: CATRTSGSALNEQFF; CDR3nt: TGTGCCACCCGGACTAGCGGGAGTGCTTTGAATGAGCAGTTCTTC
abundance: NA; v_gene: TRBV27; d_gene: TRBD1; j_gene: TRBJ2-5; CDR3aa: CASSLGGQGEEETQYF; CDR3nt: TGTGCCAGCAGTTTAGGAGGCCAGGGGGAAGAAGAGACCCAGTACTTC
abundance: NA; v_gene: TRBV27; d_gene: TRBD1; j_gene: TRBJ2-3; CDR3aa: CASSPDRVPDTQYF; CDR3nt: TGTGCCAGCAGCCCGGACAGGGTTCCAGATACGCAGTATTTT
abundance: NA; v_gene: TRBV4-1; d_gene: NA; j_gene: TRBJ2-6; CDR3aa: CASSQGGVSGANVLTF; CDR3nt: TGCGCCAGCAGCCAAGGAGGAGTCTCTGGGGCCAACGTCCTGACTTTC
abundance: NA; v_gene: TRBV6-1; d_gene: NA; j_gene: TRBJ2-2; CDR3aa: CASSEIALGAANTGELFF; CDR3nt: TGTGCCAGCAGTGAAATTGCTTTGGGGGCGGCGAACACCGGGGAGCTGTTTTTT
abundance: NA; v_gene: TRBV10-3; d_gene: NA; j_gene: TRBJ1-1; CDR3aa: CAISATGEAFF; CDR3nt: TGTGCCATCAGTGCTACAGGTGAAGCTTTCTTT
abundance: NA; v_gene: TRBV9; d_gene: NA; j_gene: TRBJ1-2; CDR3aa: CASSVDDRINYGYTF; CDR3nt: TGTGCCAGCAGCGTAGATGACAGGATCAACTATGGCTACACCTTC
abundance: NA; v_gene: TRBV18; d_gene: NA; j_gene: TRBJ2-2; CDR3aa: CASSPRQTSNTGELFF; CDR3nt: TGTGCCAGCTCACCACGCCAGACATCGAACACCGGGGAGCTGTTTTTT
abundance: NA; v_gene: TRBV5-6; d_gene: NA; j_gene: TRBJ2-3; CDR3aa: CASSLGQQITDTQYF; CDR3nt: TGTGCCAGCAGCCTAGGACAGCAAATCACAGATACGCAGTATTTT